A single sample is the source of the 20 T cell receptor beta chains below, sequenced in a study of CD8+CD57+ T cells in acquired aplastic anemia. CDR3 and TCR beta VDJ profiling relied on genomic DNA as the template. One entry per CDR3 protein, called by TCRdb with MiXCR from the reads. Here the sample spans more than 150,000 distinct CDR3 sequences, about half being singletons. Material: sorted CD4+, CD8+, or CD8+CD57+ T cells (not recorded which) from PBMCs. The receptors shown here come from a human donor in good health.

This chain links TRBV9 with TRBJ1-1; D ambiguous. The CDR3 has 13 amino acids. The V and J ends lost 2 bases and 4 bases respectively, with 9 bases between them. CDR1 is SGDLS, CDR2 YYNGEE, per germline. CDR3 amino acids: CASSVVESTEAFF. DNA for the CDR3: TGTGCCAGCAGCGTGGTGGAGAGCACTGAAGCTTTCTTT.

The chain is built from TRBV6-5 and TRBJ2-5; 16 bases are shared with TRBD2. The CDR3 covers 18 residues. Germline CDR1 is MNHEY and CDR2 is SVGAGI. The J segment lost 0 bases and the V segment lost 2 bases, leaving 3 bases of the junction unmatched. CDR3 bases: TGTGCCAGCAGTTACCTGGGACTAGCGGGGGGGTACCAAGAGACCCAGTACTTC. Its protein product is CASSYLGLAGGYQETQYF.

The table lists this clonotype with many counts. The chain joins TRBV5-1 to TRBJ2-3; TRBD2 might be the D (5 bases). This CDR3 is 15 amino acids long. Germline CDR1 SGHRS, CDR2 YFSETQ. V was pared by 3 bases and J by 5 bases, with 16 bases between. CDR3 in DNA: TGCGCCAGCAGCTCACGGGATCCCCCGAGAGATACGCAGTATTTT. It codes for CASSSRDPPRDTQYF. The entire variable domain, with the rest obtained from reference TRBV5-1 and TRBJ2-3, is as follows: KAGVTQTPRYLIKTRGQQVTLSCSPISGHRSVSWYQQTPGQGLQFLFEYFSETQRNKGNFPGRFSGRQFSNSRSEMNVSTLELGDSALYLCASSSRDPPRDTQYFGPGTRLTVL.

There are a few counts of this clonotype. The chain has TRBV7-9 and TRBJ2-7; D is perhaps TRBD1 or TRBD2 (5 bases each). Germline assignment: CDR1 SEHNR and CDR2 FQNEAQ (reference sequence). CDR3 length: 15 amino acids. With 4 bases removed from V and 3 bases from J, the gap between germline ends came to 16 bases. The CDR3 sequence is CASSSPEAGRYEQYF. In DNA form, the CDR3 reads TGTGCCAGCAGCTCGCCGGAGGCAGGGCGCTACGAGCAGTACTTC.

The chain links TRBV11-3 to TRBJ2-7, with a weak D call TRBD1 (5 bases). The CDR3 is 13 residues long. CDR1 and CDR2 from the germline V gene are SGHNT and YENEEA. V was cut by 1 base and J by 7 bases, with 11 bases left in between. DNA for the CDR3: TGTGCCAGCAGCTTAGGGGTAGCAGGGGAGCAGTACTTC. Encoded protein: CASSLGVAGEQYF.

V usage is TRBV6-1 and J usage is TRBJ2-3, with TRBD2 matching 10 bases. V lost 2 bases to trimming and J lost 4 bases; unmatched junction nucleotides: 0. Germline CDR1 and CDR2: MNHNS and SASEGT. The CDR3 loop spans 14 amino acids. This chain's CDR3 is CASSELAGADTQYF. The CDR3 nucleotides read TGTGCCAGCAGTGAACTAGCGGGAGCAGATACGCAGTATTTT.

V usage is TRBV15 and J usage is TRBJ2-7; D gene ambiguous. Germline CDR1 reads LNHNV; CDR2 reads YYDKDF (reference sequence). V gave up 0 bases and J gave up 2 bases, with 14 bases separating them. The CDR3 runs 16 residues. The CDR3, as DNA: TGTGCCACCAGCAGAGATTCCGGGTATCCTCCCTACGAGCAGTACTTC. Encoded protein: CATSRDSGYPPYEQYF.

This clonotype was observed at least ten times. V and J are TRBV20-1 and TRBJ1-1, with D possibly being TRBD1 (5 bases). V lost 6 bases and J 3 bases, leaving 17 bases between the germline ends. The CDR3 spans 14 residues. Germline V gene lookup returns CDR1 DFQATT and CDR2 SNEGSKA (reference sequence). The CDR3 coding sequence is TGCAGTGCCATTGACAGCCAGCCGTACACTGAAGCTTTCTTT. It codes for CSAIDSQPYTEAFF.

This sequence joins TRBV7-6 and TRBJ2-2; the D gene is possibly TRBD2 (5 bases). The CDR3 has 14 residues. Germline V gene lookup returns CDR1 SGHVS and CDR2 FNYEAQ. V dropped 8 bases and J dropped 7 bases, with 17 bases sitting between them. CDR3: CASPSPHSDGELFF. CDR3 coding DNA: TGTGCCAGCCCCAGTCCCCATAGCGACGGGGAGCTGTTTTTT.

The CDR3 nucleotides read TGTGCCACCAGTGATTCCGACGGGGACACCGGGGAGCTGTTTTTT. As protein: CATSDSDGDTGELFF. The genes are TRBV24-1 and TRBJ2-2; tentatively, D is TRBD2 (5 bases). The germline V and J ends were trimmed by 2 bases and 3 bases, with 9 bases remaining between them. The germline CDR1 and CDR2 sequences are KGHDR and SFDVKD. The CDR3 covers 15 residues.

There are many counts of this clonotype. The chain links TRBV12-3 or TRBV12-4 to TRBJ2-3; D is ambiguous. Trimming left V 3 bases short and J 2 bases short, with 9 bases between. The CDR3 is made up of 14 amino acids. CDR3 amino acids: CASSLAEYTDTQYF. As DNA, the CDR3 is TGTGCCAGCAGTTTGGCGGAATACACAGATACGCAGTATTTT.

The J gene is TRBJ1-1, the V gene TRBV11-1, with D maybe TRBD1 (5 bases). The V end was cut by 5 bases, the J end by 5 bases, with 24 bases between. This CDR3 contains 17 residues. Per germline, CDR1 SGHAT and CDR2 FQDESV (reference sequence). The CDR3 nucleotides are TGTGCCAGCAGCAGCCGGGACGATTCCGTTGTTGGGACTGAAGCTTTCTTT. It codes for CASSSRDDSVVGTEAFF.

The sample holds many counts of this clonotype. The chain couples TRBV12-3 or TRBV12-4 to TRBJ2-6; perhaps D is TRBD1 or TRBD2 (5 bases each). The V gene lost 5 bases and the J gene lost 4 bases, with 12 bases spanning the gap. The CDR3 runs to 15 residues. This chain's CDR3 is CASSIGTTGANVLTF. Here the CDR3 DNA reads TGTGCCAGCAGTATAGGGACCACCGGGGCCAACGTCCTGACTTTC.

The V call is TRBV10-2, the J call TRBJ1-5; 7 bases map to TRBD1. Germline V gene sequence: CDR1 WSHSY, CDR2 SAAADI. The CDR3 is 16 residues long. Germline trimming cut 3 bases from V and 4 bases from J; bases unmatched to any gene: 9. CDR3: CASSDPYRGRNQPQHF. CDR3 bases: TGCGCCAGCAGTGACCCATACAGGGGACGGAATCAGCCCCAGCATTTT.

The CDR3 is CAISESPRASSYEQYF. Here the CDR3 DNA reads TGTGCCATCAGTGAATCCCCCCGGGCGAGCTCCTACGAGCAGTACTTC. V gene TRBV10-3 combines with J gene TRBJ2-7; D call uncertain. Per the germline V gene, CDR1 is ENHRY and CDR2 is SYGVKD. CDR3 size: 16 residues. V was clipped by 3 bases and J by 0 bases, with 15 bases between them.

This chain links TRBV7-8 with TRBJ2-7, with 7 bases that match TRBD1. CDR1 is SGHVS and CDR2 is FQNEAQ in the germline V gene. This CDR3 region has 14 residues. With V trimmed by 5 bases and J by 2 bases, 6 bases remained unmatched. CDR3 region: CASSHGQAAYEQYF. For the CDR3, the DNA is TGTGCCAGCAGCCACGGACAGGCTGCCTACGAGCAGTACTTC.

This clonotype appeared many times. The chain is built from TRBV7-9 and TRBJ1-1; D uncertain. The CDR3 is 14 residues long. Trimming stripped 0 bases from V and 6 bases from J, with 11 bases between. Germline lookup yields CDR1 SEHNR and CDR2 FQNEAQ (reference sequence). CDR3 DNA sequence: TGTGCCAGCAGCTTAGCCATGGGAGACGCTGAAGCTTTCTTT. It specifies CASSLAMGDAEAFF. Drawing the rest from reference TRBV7-9 and TRBJ1-1, the complete variable domain is DTGVSQNPRHKITKRGQNVTFRCDPISEHNRLYWYRQTLGQGPEFLTYFQNEAQLEKSRLLSDRFSAERPKGSFSTLEIQRTEQGDSAMYLCASSLAMGDAEAFFGQGTRLTVV.

This clonotype was seen once. The gene calls are TRBV6-1 and TRBJ2-7, with 9 bases that match TRBD2. Looked up from germline, CDR1 is MNHNS and CDR2 is SASEGT. With V trimmed by 2 bases and J by 4 bases, 3 bases remained unmatched. This CDR3 has 14 amino acids. This chain's CDR3 is CASSETSGQYEQYF. The DNA for the CDR3 is TGTGCCAGCAGTGAAACTAGCGGGCAGTACGAGCAGTACTTC.

V is TRBV7-6 and J is TRBJ1-5, with 7 bases aligning to TRBD1. This CDR3 contains 15 residues. The V and J ends lost 8 bases and 2 bases, in that order; junction bases with no gene match: 9. Germline-derived CDR1 and CDR2 are SGHVS and FNYEAQ. The CDR3 reads CASAEGAWGNQPQHF. CDR3 nucleotide sequence: TGTGCCAGCGCCGAGGGGGCGTGGGGCAATCAGCCCCAGCATTTT.

V gene TRBV20-1 combines with J gene TRBJ2-1; D is possibly TRBD2 (6 bases). V dropped 6 bases and J dropped 0 bases, with 12 bases sitting between them. Per germline, CDR1 DFQATT and CDR2 SNEGSKA (reference sequence). CDR3 length: 14 amino acids. In nucleotides, the CDR3 is TGCAGTGCCCCGGATAGCGGCTCCTACAATGAGCAGTTCTTC. Residues: CSAPDSGSYNEQFF.